This T cell receptor beta chain was retrieved from a study of cytomegalovirus exposure and HLA in healthy donors. Study summary: The same platform used for the 666 first-cohort repertoires was also used for the 90 to 150 validation repertoires, as a later analysis reported. General study findings and limits: In vitro confirmation showed a few CMV-associated chains to be CMV antigen specific. Fewer than 200 TCR beta chains were listed as cytomegalovirus-associated.

Method: immunoSEQ multiplex PCR; TCRdb's copy keeps in-frame clones and lacks some. The repertoire includes around 260,000 clones, less than 95% of them detected once, and around 3.1% sits in the top ten. On this clone: Antigen unknown.

The CDR3 runs 12 residues. Germline V gene data show CDR1 as LGHNA and CDR2 as YNFKEQ. V was shortened by 4 bases and J by 8 bases, with 11 bases between the two germline ends. This clonotype was obtained from a woman in her twenties or thirties in good health and CMV-seronegative. Source material: PBMCs. The chain employs TRBV4-2 and TRBJ1-1; tentative D call: TRBD1 (6 bases). CDR3 sequence (DNA): TGTGCCAGCAGCCGATACAGGGACGAAGCTTTCTTT. Residues: CASSRYRDEAFF.